The present TCR beta chain was sequenced within a study of beta chain features in type 1 diabetes. Study-level findings and limits: All four CD4+ subsets of Type 1 diabetes patients contained TCRB CDR3s that were moderately but significantly shorter. More deletions and fewer insertions at VDJ junctions were found in patients with type 1 diabetes.

This CDR3 is built from 15 residues. Trimming took 5 bases from V and 4 from J; bases not matched to a gene: 6. Germline values: CDR1 SGHTA, CDR2 FQGNSA. Concerning this clone: The target antigen is unknown.

Every bit of the isolated RNA underwent reverse transcription, so sequencing read expressed TCRB transcripts. Using immunoSEQ multiplex PCR, the repertoire was profiled, and TCRdb retains in-frame clones only, with some absent. Here the sample spans a few hundred thousand clones, over 9.5% being singletons. The chain employs TRBV7-2 and TRBJ1-5; 9 bases fit TRBD1. Sequences were obtained from naive CD4+ T cells from blood. The sequence derives from a young woman with type 1 diabetes. The CDR3 here is CASSVQQGANQPQHF. In DNA, the CDR3 is TGTGCCAGCAGCGTTCAACAGGGGGCTAATCAGCCCCAGCATTTT.